This TCR beta chain was recorded in a study of T cells in Graves' hyperthyroidism and ophthalmopathy (dated by TCRdb to about 2019). Regarding the complete study: Peripheral blood samples were taken at initial diagnosis, before any treatment was given. An independent validation cohort of 18 to 20 hyperthyroidism patients and approximately 16 patients who later progressed to ophthalmopathy tested prospective prediction of ophthalmopathy. After blood sampling, hyperthyroidism patients were treated with methimazole at a starting dose of 30 mg daily, and ophthalmopathy patients were treated with high-dose intravenous methylprednisolone. To identify TCR V-J signatures that set the groups apart, the researchers used a discovery cohort of approximately 98 patients, made up of approximately 43 with Graves' ophthalmopathy and about 55 with stable Graves' hyperthyroidism. The paper reports TCR Vbeta CDR3 sequencing of about 140 peripheral blood samples: under 45 ophthalmopathy, fewer than 85 hyperthyroidism and around 17 progressor patients. For training and testing, the 100 or so patients in the discovery cohort were randomly divided in a 7:3 ratio. In addition, the study compared T-cell repertoires in thyroid tissue and in blood from six Graves' hyperthyroidism patients. Beyond this particular receptor, the publication reports: Most expanded thyroid clonotypes (frequency above 0.001) were also detected in blood, suggesting blood repertoires may reflect thyroid immune responses. Sample size was not statistically predetermined, and investigators were not blinded to group allocation. In validation, the model predicted progression to ophthalmopathy with approximately 70% sensitivity and 72% to 85% specificity, a median of 6.5 months before onset. A model built on a 13 V-J signature distinguished ophthalmopathy from stable hyperthyroidism, reaching around 87% sensitivity and 81.08% specificity in cross-validation and 80%/75% in testing.

In its sample, this clonotype was seen many times. The antigen this receptor binds is unknown. No base quality information exists; no much larger clone differs at one position. TCR beta CDR3 regions were amplified from RNA transcripts. The first round of RT-PCR for the TCR CDR3 was performed with the HTBI primer set and the Qiagen OneStep RT-PCR kit. A second multiplex PCR round built the libraries, followed by size selection and purification. The libraries were sequenced on an Illumina HiSeq2000 using paired-end 100 bp reads. In the authors' own workflow: SOAPnuke was used to process the raw data, with reads discarded if the reads contained adapters or uncalled bases, had a mean Phred below 15, or lacked an exact constant-primer or identifier match. High-quality paired reads were merged with COPE v1.2.5, and unique nucleotide sequences were defined as clonotypes. MiTCR v1.1 was used to align the clonotypes against IMGT TRBV, TRBD and TRBJ reference segments. The analysis included only V-J combinations with a frequency above 0.0001, which together covered 99.2% of the repertoires. A TCS score was defined as the ratio of F50 (clonal expansion) to E x V (chaos), with BLOSUM62-based TCRdist applied between CDR3 peptides within each V-J. Welch's t-statistics and random forest reduced 450 to 600 V-J features to 10 to 15, which were used in a naive Bayes classifier (R e1071). The similarity between thyroid and blood repertoires was quantified using the Morisita-Horn index. In TCRdb, the public reads were trimmed at Q25 with fastp and aligned with MiXCR, with productive beta chains retained. Rows are unified per CDR3 protein, each entry keeping the most common DNA and genes. These V and J calls originate from TCRdb's pipeline instead of the authors' own analysis. The sample table shows 550,000 to 700,000 distinct CDR3 sequences, and about 14% are seen once. Around 4.1% of the sample is in the top ten clones.

Trimming costs V 6 bases and J 0 bases, and their ends lie 24 bases apart. From a lookup of the germline V gene (reference sequence), CDR1 and CDR2 are MNHNY and SVGAGI. The CDR3 runs 20 residues from the cysteine to the phenylalanine. CDR3 DNA is the only sequence kept; it has 60 bases, read in frame from the first base. Ophthalmopathy patients had moderately to severely active disease, with a Clinical Activity Score of 3 or more, a NOSPECS grade of 4 or more, and a disease duration of less than 3 months. The study excluded patients with uncontrolled infections, other autoimmune diseases, pregnancy or lactation. Clinical symptoms, serum thyroxine and TRAb, thyroid ultrasound, and orbital computed tomography formed the basis for the diagnoses. PBMCs were isolated from about 9 ml of fresh peripheral blood by Ficoll-Paque density gradient centrifugation. Trizol reagent was used to extract total RNA, and RNA quality was then checked on an Agilent 2100 Bioanalyzer.

The receptor was isolated from a woman in her forties with Graves' ophthalmopathy. The sequence joins TRBV6-6 to TRBJ2-6; the D gene is perhaps TRBD2, on 6 matching bases. Sequenced input: blood. CDR3 sequence: CASSPLRGAGGSSGANVLTF. In nucleotide form, the sequence is TGTGCCAGCAGCCCCCTCCGGGGTGCAGGAGGGTCCTCTGGGGCCAACGTCCTGACTTTC.